The 9 T cell receptor beta chains listed next were all sequenced from one sample in a study of T cell clusters in autoimmune cytopenias. TRB amplification used around 0.25 ug of peripheral blood genomic DNA. One tube held mixed TRB-A and TRB-B primer pools for touch-down PCR. TCRdb reprocessed the multiplex PCR reads, keeping one entry per CDR3 protein, no DNA. This sample contains 9,500 to 15,000 distinct CDR3 sequences. Sequencing was done on a sample of peripheral blood. These receptors originate from a human donor with an autoimmune cytopenia or autoimmune hepatitis (not recorded which).

CDR3 protein: CASSRSGQVIYGYTF. This sequence joins TRBV6-5 and TRBJ1-2; TCRdb's D call of TRBD1 is untestable without DNA. This CDR3 is built from 15 residues. Germline V CDR1 and CDR2: MNHEY, SVGAGI.

The chain joins TRBV6-2 or TRBV6-3 to TRBJ2-1; the D gene TCRdb calls, TRBD2, cannot be checked with no DNA. The CDR3 sequence is 16 residues long. CDR1 is MNHEY and CDR2 is SVGEGT in the germline V gene. This CDR3 reads CASRNLALSSYNEQFF.

This chain connects TRBV10-3 to TRBJ2-3; TCRdb outputs TRBD1, but without DNA this stays unchecked. The CDR3 has 15 residues. Germline CDR1 ENHRY, CDR2 SYGVKD. This CDR3 reads CAISGTLDRTDTQYF.

The V call is TRBV6-6, the J call TRBJ2-5; there is no DNA to check the TCRdb D call of TRBD1. The CDR3 contains 13 residues. Germline V gives CDR1 MNHNY, CDR2 SVGAGI (reference sequence). CDR3 amino acids: CASATGDQETQYF.

The chain has TRBV7-9 and TRBJ2-3; TCRdb's D call of TRBD1 is untestable without DNA. This CDR3 is 16 amino acids long. Per the germline V gene, CDR1 is SEHNR and CDR2 is FQNEAQ (reference sequence). The chain's CDR3 is CASSLTGQGSTDTQYF.

The rearrangement links TRBV15 to TRBJ2-3. The CDR3 is 12 amino acids. Germline CDR1 and CDR2: LNHNV and YYDKDF (reference sequence). CDR3: CATSRVGDTQYF.

V and J are TRBV28 and TRBJ1-5; TCRdb reports TRBD1, a call that lacks DNA to check it against. The V gene's germline CDR1 is MDHEN and CDR2 SYDVKM. This CDR3 is built from 12 residues. CDR3 amino acids: CATGQGGQPQHF.

The V and J genes are TRBV5-5 and TRBJ1-6. This CDR3 spans 13 amino acids. Germline-derived CDR1 and CDR2 are SGHKS and YYEKEE (reference sequence). CDR3: CASSEDQASPLHF.

The genes are TRBV20-1 and TRBJ2-1; the D call from TCRdb, TRBD2, cannot be confirmed without DNA. CDR1 DFQATT and CDR2 SNEGSKA come from the germline V gene (reference sequence). CDR3 length equals 14 residues. CDR3 loop: CSARRLAGDNEQFF.